This entry features one TCR beta chain sequence. In the authors' workflow: Reference gene primer amplification gave estimated nucleated cell counts. Data came from immunoSEQ multiplex PCR; TCRdb stores just in-frame clones and leaves some out. The V and J calls and the clone size are those of that table, but D and trimming were determined from the DNA. Seen here are some 260,000 clones, around nine tenths observed once, and the top ten hold under 2.5%. The sample is drawn from a study of blood T cell repertoires in COVID-19. The wider study: COVID-19 samples from acute and convalescent phases originated in the United States, Italy and Spain. The analysed material was cDNA or gDNA that came from T cells, B-cell-depleted T cells, or PBMCs.

Germline CDR1 and CDR2: SGHTA and FQGTGA. The CDR3 consists of 22 residues. V lost 4 bases and J 2 bases, leaving 34 bases between the germline ends. Sequencing input: peripheral blood. This receptor was taken from a woman aged 40 to 50 who had recovered from COVID-19. This chain connects TRBV7-3 to TRBJ2-3, with TRBD2 as a possible D gene (6 bases). CDR3 sequence reads: CASSSIGRVTRWVAASTDTQYF. The DNA for the CDR3 is TGTGCCAGCAGCTCAATAGGTCGCGTGACCCGGTGGGTAGCGGCGTCCACAGATACGCAGTATTTT.